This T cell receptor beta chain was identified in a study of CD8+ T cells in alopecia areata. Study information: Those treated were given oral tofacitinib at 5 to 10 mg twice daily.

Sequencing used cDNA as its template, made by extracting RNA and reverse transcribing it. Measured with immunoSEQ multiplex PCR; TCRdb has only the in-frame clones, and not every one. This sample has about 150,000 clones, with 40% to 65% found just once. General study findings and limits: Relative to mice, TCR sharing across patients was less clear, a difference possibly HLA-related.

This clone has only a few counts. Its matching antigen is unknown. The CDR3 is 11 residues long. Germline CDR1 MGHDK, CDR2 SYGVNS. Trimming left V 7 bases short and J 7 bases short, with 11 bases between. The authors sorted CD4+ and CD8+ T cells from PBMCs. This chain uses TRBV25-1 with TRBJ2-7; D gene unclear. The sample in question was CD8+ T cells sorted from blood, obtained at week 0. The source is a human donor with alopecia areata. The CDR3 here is CASTVNGEQYF. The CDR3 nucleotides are TGTGCCAGCACCGTGAACGGGGAGCAGTACTTC.